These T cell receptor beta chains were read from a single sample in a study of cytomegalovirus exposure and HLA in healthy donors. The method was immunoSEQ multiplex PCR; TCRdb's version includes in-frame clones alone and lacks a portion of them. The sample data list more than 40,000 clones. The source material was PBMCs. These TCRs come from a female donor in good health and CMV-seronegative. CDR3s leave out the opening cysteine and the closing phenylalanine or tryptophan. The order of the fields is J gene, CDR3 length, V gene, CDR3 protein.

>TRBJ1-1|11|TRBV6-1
ASSVGQGSEAF
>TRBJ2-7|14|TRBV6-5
ASSSDSLSLAYEQY
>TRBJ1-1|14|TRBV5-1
ASSLGWGSLNTEAF
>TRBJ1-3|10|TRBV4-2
ASSPGGNTIY
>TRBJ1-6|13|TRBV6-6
ASRTPGDNDSPLH
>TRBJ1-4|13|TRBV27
ASGPPPRPGEKLF
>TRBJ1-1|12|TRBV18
ASSPQTGNTEAF
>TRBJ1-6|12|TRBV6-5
ASGPGGLNSPLH
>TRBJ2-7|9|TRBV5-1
ASVENNEQY
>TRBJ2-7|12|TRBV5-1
ASSQGGDTYEQY
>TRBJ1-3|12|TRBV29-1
SVVSGGPTNTIY
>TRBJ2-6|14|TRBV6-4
ASSDGGVDGANVLT
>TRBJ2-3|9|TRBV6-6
ASVYTDTQY
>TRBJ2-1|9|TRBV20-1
SASRYNEQF
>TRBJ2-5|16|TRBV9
ASSVALSEREGQETQY
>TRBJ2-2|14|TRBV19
ASSQRTGSNTGELF
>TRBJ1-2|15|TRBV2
AGQGGQGGGSNYGYT
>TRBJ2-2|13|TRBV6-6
ASSSALENTGELF
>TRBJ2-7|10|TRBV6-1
ASSAPSYEQY
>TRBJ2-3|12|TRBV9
ASSVSRWTDTQY
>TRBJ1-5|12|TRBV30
AWSTGISNQPQH
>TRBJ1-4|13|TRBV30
AGSTDSSSNEKLF
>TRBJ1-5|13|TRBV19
ASSMKGIGNQPQH
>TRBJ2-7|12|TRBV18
ASSPSSTSYEQY
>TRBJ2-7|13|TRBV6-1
ASSENWGTVYEQY
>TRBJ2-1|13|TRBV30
AWSETSGPYNEQF
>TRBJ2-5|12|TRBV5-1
ASSSTLAGETQY
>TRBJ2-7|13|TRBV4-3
ASSQTGEPSYEQY
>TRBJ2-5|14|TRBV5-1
ASSLRPSGGRETQY
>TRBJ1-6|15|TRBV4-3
ASSQELTGQHSSPLH
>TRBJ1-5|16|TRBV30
AWSVQVDRGHSNQPQH
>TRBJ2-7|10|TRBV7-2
ASSSQGYEQY
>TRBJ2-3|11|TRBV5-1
ASKDLDTDTQY
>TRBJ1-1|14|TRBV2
ASSERTGGAVTEAF
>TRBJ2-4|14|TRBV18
ASSPGRNLAKNIQY
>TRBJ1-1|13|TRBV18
ASSPSSQAYTEAF
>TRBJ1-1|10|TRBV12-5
ASGSDRGEAF